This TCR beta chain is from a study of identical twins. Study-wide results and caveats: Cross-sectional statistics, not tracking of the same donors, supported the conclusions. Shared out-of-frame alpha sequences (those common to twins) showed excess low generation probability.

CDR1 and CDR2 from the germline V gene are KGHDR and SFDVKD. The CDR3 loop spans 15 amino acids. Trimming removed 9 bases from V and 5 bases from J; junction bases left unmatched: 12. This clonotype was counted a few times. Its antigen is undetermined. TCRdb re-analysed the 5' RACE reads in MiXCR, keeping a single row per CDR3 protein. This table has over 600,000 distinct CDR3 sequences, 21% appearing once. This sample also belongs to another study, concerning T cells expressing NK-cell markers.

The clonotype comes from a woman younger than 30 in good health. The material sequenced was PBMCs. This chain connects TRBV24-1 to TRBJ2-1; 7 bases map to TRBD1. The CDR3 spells CATDTPCGQDNEQFF. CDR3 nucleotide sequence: TGTGCCACCGATACCCCTTGCGGACAGGACAATGAGCAGTTCTTC.